This is a list of T cell receptor beta chains from one sample in a study of control samples from healthy donors and cancer patients. Only in-frame clones appear in the TCRdb table, and some are missing; sequencing was by immunoSEQ multiplex PCR. The data show some 200,000 clones, with 91% seen just once and approximately 1.5% held by the top ten. Material for sequencing was blood. These TCRs come from a woman aged 30 to 39 in good health. Each CDR3 is given with its conserved first and last residue. The D gene is left open where the match is weak. Rows give clone size only sometimes, using once, few, many, or a class for an expanded clone.

J | V | D | size | CDR3 | DNA
TRBJ2-7 | TRBV6-5 | TRBD2 | NA | CASRILAESYEQYF | TGTGCCAGCAGAATACTAGCGGAGAGTTACGAGCAGTACTTC
TRBJ2-3 | TRBV15 | TRBD2 | NA | CATRPGLADSDTQYF | TGTGCCACCAGACCGGGACTAGCGGATTCAGATACGCAGTATTTT
TRBJ1-1 | TRBV7-9 | NA | NA | CASRSGENTEAFF | TGTGCCAGCAGATCAGGGGAGAACACTGAAGCTTTCTTT
TRBJ2-5 | TRBV9 | TRBD2 | few | CASSVVSSGGAETQYF | TGTGCCAGCAGCGTAGTGTCTAGCGGGGGGGCCGAGACCCAGTACTTC
TRBJ1-5 | TRBV2 | NA | NA | CASSREGGSNQPQHF | TGTGCCAGCAGTCGGGAGGGTGGGAGCAATCAGCCCCAGCATTTT
TRBJ2-5 | TRBV25-1 | TRBD1 | NA | CASSDSGTGQETQYF | TGTGCCAGCAGTGATTCCGGGACAGGACAAGAGACCCAGTACTTC
TRBJ2-5 | TRBV24-1 | TRBD1 | NA | CATSGGTDIKETQYF | TGTGCCACCAGTGGGGGGACAGACATCAAAGAGACCCAGTACTTC
TRBJ1-2 | TRBV30 | TRBD1 | NA | CAWSGPGGIYGYTF | TGTGCCTGGAGTGGTCCAGGGGGCATCTATGGCTACACCTTC
TRBJ2-1 | TRBV13 | NA | NA | CASTISGGSSYNEQFF | TGTGCCAGCACCATTAGTGGGGGGAGCTCCTACAATGAGCAGTTCTTC
TRBJ1-4 | TRBV2 | TRBD1 | NA | CASRLTGARGEKLFF | TGTGCCAGCAGGCTCACAGGGGCGCGGGGTGAAAAACTGTTTTTT
TRBJ2-7 | TRBV24-1 | NA | NA | CATNRAYEQYF | TGTGCCACCAACAGGGCCTACGAGCAGTACTTC
TRBJ1-6 | TRBV6-2/TRBV6-3 | NA | NA | CASSYPDNSPLHF | TGTGCCAGCAGTTACCCCGATAATTCACCCCTCCACTTT
TRBJ2-3 | TRBV29-1 | TRBD1 | NA | CSVRGTGATDTQYF | TGCAGCGTTAGAGGGACAGGGGCCACAGATACGCAGTATTTT
TRBJ2-7 | TRBV4-3 | NA | NA | CASSQDRTGYEQYF | TGCGCCAGCAGCCAAGACCGCACCGGCTACGAGCAGTACTTC
TRBJ1-1 | TRBV5-1 | NA | once | CASSTGTVNTEAFF | TGCGCCAGCAGCACCGGGACGGTGAACACTGAAGCTTTCTTT
TRBJ1-2 | TRBV28 | TRBD1 | NA | CASRQGAYGYTF | TGTGCCAGCAGACAGGGGGCCTATGGCTACACCTTC
TRBJ2-7 | TRBV7-2 | NA | NA | CASRLGQTYEQYF | TGTGCCAGCAGACTCGGACAGACCTACGAGCAGTACTTC
TRBJ1-3 | TRBV6-5 | NA | NA | CASSYSGSSGNTIYF | TGTGCCAGCAGTTACTCCGGGTCCTCTGGAAACACCATATATTTT
TRBJ2-6 | TRBV19 | NA | NA | CASTGTTSGANVLTF | TGTGCCAGTACGGGGACAACCTCTGGGGCCAACGTCCTGACTTTC
TRBJ2-1 | TRBV9 | NA | NA | CASSPRDTYNEQFF | TGTGCCAGCAGCCCCCGGGACACCTACAATGAGCAGTTCTTC
TRBJ1-1 | TRBV7-9 | NA | once | CASSTITNTEAFF | TGTGCCAGCAGTACAATTACGAACACTGAAGCTTTCTTT
TRBJ1-4 | TRBV28 | NA | NA | CASSSPRGTNEKLFF | TGTGCCAGCAGTTCCCCCCGGGGGACTAATGAAAAACTGTTTTTT
TRBJ1-1 | TRBV24-1 | TRBD1 | NA | CATSEGQGFTEAFF | TGTGCCACCAGTGAGGGACAGGGTTTTACTGAAGCTTTCTTT
TRBJ1-3 | TRBV7-2 | TRBD1 | NA | CASSPDRGNTIYF | TGTGCCAGCAGCCCCGACAGGGGTAACACCATATATTTT
TRBJ2-7 | TRBV6-4 | TRBD2 | NA | CASSAGRESYEQYF | TGTGCCAGCAGTGCCGGGAGGGAGAGCTACGAGCAGTACTTC
TRBJ2-3 | TRBV4-3 | TRBD2 | once | CASSQGTSRTDTQYF | TGCGCCAGCAGCCAAGGGACTAGCCGCACAGATACGCAGTATTTT